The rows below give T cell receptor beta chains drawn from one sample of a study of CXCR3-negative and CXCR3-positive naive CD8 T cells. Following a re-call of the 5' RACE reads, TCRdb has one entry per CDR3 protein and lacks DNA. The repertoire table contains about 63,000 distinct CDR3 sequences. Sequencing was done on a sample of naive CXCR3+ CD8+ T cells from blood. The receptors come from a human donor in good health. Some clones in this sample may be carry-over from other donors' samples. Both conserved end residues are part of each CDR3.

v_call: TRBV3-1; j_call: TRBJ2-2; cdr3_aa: CASSQDRPAAGELFF
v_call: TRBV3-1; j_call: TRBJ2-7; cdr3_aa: CASSQDDAGPEQYF
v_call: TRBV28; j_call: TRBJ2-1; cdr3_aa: CASREGLAGHNEQFF
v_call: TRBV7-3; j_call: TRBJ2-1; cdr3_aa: CASSLIGGGDSYNEQFF
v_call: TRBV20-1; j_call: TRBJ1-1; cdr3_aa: CSARLTDTEAFF
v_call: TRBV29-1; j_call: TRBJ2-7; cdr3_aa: CSVEGGAVSEQYF
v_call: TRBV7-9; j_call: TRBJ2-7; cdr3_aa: CAVPGQPYEQYF
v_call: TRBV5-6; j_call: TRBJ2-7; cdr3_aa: CASSSRTGYVTYEQYF
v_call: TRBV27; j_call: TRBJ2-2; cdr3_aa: CASSLGRANTGELFF
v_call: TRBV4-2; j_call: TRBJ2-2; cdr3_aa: CASSQDKPGGAGELFF
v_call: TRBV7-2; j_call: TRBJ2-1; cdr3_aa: CASSGTSGGVGEQFF
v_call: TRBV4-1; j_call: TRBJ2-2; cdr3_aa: CASSQDNTGELFF
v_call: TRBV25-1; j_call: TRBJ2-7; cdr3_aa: CASSMSGNSYEQYF